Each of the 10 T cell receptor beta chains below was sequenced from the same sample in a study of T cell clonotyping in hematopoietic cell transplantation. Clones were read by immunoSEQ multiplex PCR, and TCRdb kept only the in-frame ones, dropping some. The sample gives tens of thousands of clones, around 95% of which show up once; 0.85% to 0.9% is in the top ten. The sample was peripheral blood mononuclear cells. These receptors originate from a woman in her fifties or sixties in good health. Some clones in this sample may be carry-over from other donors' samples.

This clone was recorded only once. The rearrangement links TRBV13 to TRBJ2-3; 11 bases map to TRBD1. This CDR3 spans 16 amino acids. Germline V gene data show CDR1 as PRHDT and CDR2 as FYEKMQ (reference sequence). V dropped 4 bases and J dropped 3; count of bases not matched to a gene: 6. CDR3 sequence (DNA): TGTGCCAGCAGCTCAAGGACAGGGGGCAGGACAGATACGCAGTATTTT. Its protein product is CASSSRTGGRTDTQYF.

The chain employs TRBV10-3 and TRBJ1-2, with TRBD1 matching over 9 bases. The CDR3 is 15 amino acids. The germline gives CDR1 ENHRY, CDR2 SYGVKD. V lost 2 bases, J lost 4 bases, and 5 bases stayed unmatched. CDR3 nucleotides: TGTGCCATCAGTGAGCCCGGGACAGGGACCTATGGCTACACCTTC. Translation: CAISEPGTGTYGYTF.

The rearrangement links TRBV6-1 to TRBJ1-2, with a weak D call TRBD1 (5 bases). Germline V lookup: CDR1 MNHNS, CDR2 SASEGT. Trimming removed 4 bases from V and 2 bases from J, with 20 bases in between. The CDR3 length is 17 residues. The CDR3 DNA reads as TGTGCCAGCAGTGTCCCACAGGTGGGGACTTTCAACTATGGCTACACCTTC. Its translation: CASSVPQVGTFNYGYTF.

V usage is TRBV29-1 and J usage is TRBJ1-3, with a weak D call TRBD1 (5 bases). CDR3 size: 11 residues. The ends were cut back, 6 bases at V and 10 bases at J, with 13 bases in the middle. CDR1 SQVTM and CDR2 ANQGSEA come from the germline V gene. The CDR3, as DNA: TGCAGCGTCCCGGCGGGGGAGACCATATATTTT. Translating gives CSVPAGETIYF. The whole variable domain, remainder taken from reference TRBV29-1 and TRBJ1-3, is SAVISQKPSRDICQRGTSLTIQCQVDSQVTMMFWYRQQPGQSLTLIATANQGSEATYESGFVIDKFPISRPNLTFSTLTVSNMSPEDSSIYLCSVPAGETIYFGEGSWLTVV.

The CDR3 loop reads CASSIGGANVLTF. CDR3 bases: TGTGCCAGTAGTATAGGTGGGGCCAACGTCCTGACTTTC. The genes are TRBV19 and TRBJ2-6; D is undetermined. CDR3 length: 13 residues. V gave up 1 base and J gave up 3 bases, with 1 base separating them. The germline gives CDR1 LNHDA, CDR2 SQIVND (reference sequence).

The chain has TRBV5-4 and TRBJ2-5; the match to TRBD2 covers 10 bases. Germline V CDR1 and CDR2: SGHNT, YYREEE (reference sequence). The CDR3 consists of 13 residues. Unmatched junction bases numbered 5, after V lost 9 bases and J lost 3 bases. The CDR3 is CATRTSGEETQYF. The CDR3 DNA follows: TGTGCCACCCGGACTAGCGGCGAAGAGACCCAGTACTTC.

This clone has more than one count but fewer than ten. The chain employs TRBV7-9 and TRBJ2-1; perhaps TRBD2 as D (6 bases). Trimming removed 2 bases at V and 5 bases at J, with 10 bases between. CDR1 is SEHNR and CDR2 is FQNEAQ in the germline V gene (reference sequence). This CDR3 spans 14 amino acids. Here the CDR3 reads CASSLTSLNNEQFF. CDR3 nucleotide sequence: TGTGCCAGCAGCTTAACTAGCCTGAACAATGAGCAGTTCTTC. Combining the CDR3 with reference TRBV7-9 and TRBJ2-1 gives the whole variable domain DTGVSQNPRHKITKRGQNVTFRCDPISEHNRLYWYRQTLGQGPEFLTYFQNEAQLEKSRLLSDRFSAERPKGSFSTLEIQRTEQGDSAMYLCASSLTSLNNEQFFGPGTRLTVL.

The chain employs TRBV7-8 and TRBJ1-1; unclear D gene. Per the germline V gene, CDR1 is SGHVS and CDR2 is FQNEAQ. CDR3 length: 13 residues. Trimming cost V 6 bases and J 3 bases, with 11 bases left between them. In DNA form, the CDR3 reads TGTGCCAGCAGTATAGGGTGGGACACTGAAGCTTTCTTT. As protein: CASSIGWDTEAFF.

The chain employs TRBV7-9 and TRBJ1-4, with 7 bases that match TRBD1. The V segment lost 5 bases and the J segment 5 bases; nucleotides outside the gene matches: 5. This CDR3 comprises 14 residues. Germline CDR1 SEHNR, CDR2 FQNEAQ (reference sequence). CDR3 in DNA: TGTGCCAGCAGCGCCGACAGGGCAAATGAAAAACTGTTTTTT. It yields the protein CASSADRANEKLFF. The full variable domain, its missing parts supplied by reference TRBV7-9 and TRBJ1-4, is DTGVSQNPRHKITKRGQNVTFRCDPISEHNRLYWYRQTLGQGPEFLTYFQNEAQLEKSRLLSDRFSAERPKGSFSTLEIQRTEQGDSAMYLCASSADRANEKLFFGSGTQLSVL.

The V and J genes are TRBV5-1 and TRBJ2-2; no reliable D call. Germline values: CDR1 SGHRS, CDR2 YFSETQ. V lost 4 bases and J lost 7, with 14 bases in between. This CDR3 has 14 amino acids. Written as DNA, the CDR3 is TGCGCCAGCAGCCCGGGCCTCCCCCACGGGGAGCTGTTTTTT. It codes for CASSPGLPHGELFF.